The 5 T cell receptor beta chains reported below all come from one sample, sequenced in a study of radiotherapy plus CTLA-4 blockade in lung cancer. Assay used: immunoSEQ multiplex PCR; TCRdb lists only in-frame clones, some missing. In the table there are 45,000 to 75,000 clones, just over 75% of which are singletons. Specimen: peripheral blood, collected from a patient treated with radiotherapy plus ipilimumab. The source of these receptors is a human donor with non-small cell lung cancer who had a partial response to radiotherapy plus ipilimumab.

The gene calls are TRBV5-4 and TRBJ1-3; no reliable D call. V lost 2 bases, J lost 0 bases, and 9 bases lay in between. There are 15 residues in the CDR3. Germline CDR1 and CDR2: SGHNT and YYREEE (reference sequence). In DNA form, the CDR3 reads TGTGCCAGCAGCTTTTACGCGGCCTCTGGAAACACCATATATTTT. Protein sequence: CASSFYAASGNTIYF.

This chain uses TRBV6-6 with TRBJ1-1; 7 bases match TRBD1. The CDR3 sequence is 14 residues long. Germline CDR1 is MNHNY and CDR2 is SVGAGI (reference sequence). V shed 4 bases, J shed 4 bases, and the junction held 6 bases outside the gene matches. CDR3 nucleotides: TGTGCCAGCAGTTCAGGGGGGTCGGGCACTGAAGCTTTCTTT. It is translated as CASSSGGSGTEAFF.

This clone was counted only a few times. This chain connects TRBV6-6 to TRBJ2-2; no clear D. Trimming took off 6 bases at V and 5 bases at J, with 7 bases between the two ends. CDR1 and CDR2 from the germline V gene are MNHNY and SVGAGI (reference sequence). The CDR3 has 12 residues. The chain's CDR3 is CASRFNTGELFF. DNA for the CDR3: TGTGCCAGCAGATTTAATACCGGGGAGCTGTTTTTT.

The chain uses TRBV2 and TRBJ1-4; 10 nucleotides align to TRBD1. CDR1 is SNHLY and CDR2 is FYNNEI in the germline V gene. The CDR3 is made up of 14 amino acids. J gave up 7 bases and V 6 bases, and 5 bases lay outside the gene matches. CDR3 residues: CASRGTGEREKLFF. DNA of the CDR3: TGTGCCAGCAGGGGGACAGGGGAGCGTGAAAAACTGTTTTTT.

This sequence joins TRBV7-3 and TRBJ2-3; 7 bases are a match to TRBD1. The germline CDR1 and CDR2 sequences are SGHTA and FQGTGA. Trimming cost V 5 bases and J 3 bases; bases outside gene matches: 8. This CDR3 comprises 15 residues. CDR3 sequence reads: CASSRTPGQTDTQYF. CDR3 nucleotides: TGTGCCAGCAGCCGGACCCCGGGACAGACAGATACGCAGTATTTT. The full variable domain, rest sourced from reference TRBV7-3 and TRBJ2-3, is GAGVSQTPSNKVTEKGKYVELRCDPISGHTALYWYRQSLGQGPEFLIYFQGTGAADDSGLPNDRFFAVRPEGSVSTLKIQRTERGDSAVYLCASSRTPGQTDTQYFGPGTRLTVL.